The clone carrying this TCR beta chain was observed many times. Antigen unknown. The data stem from a study of T cell repertoires in cytomegalovirus infection. Study summary: It was recently identified HLA-C-restricted and well-studied HLA-B-restricted CMV epitopes that the study used. Public TCR beta signature analysis indicated the presence of both CMV infection and matching HLA type. General study points: Ex vivo, HLA-C-restricted CMV-specific TCR beta clonotypes prevailed over the rest of the response. Pooled public TCR beta family frequency picked out CMV carriers with the relevant HLA.

CDR3 length: 16 residues. The J segment lost 6 bases and the V segment lost 4 bases, leaving 10 bases of the junction unmatched. TCRdb independently ran MiXCR on the reads; one entry per CDR3 protein. Of roughly 280,000 distinct CDR3 sequences in the sample, under 25% were seen once. This sequence joins TRBV12-3 or TRBV12-4 and TRBJ2-7, with 12 bases that match TRBD2. The receptor was isolated from a human donor in good health (CMV status not recorded). Some clones in this sample may be carry-over from other donors' samples. The sample in question was cultured PBMCs, obtained from culture after CMV antigen stimulation. The CDR3 bases are TGTGCCAGCAGTTCCCGGCCCCCGACTAGCGGGAGCGAGCAGTACTTC. Residues: CASSSRPPTSGSEQYF.